A selection of T cell receptor beta chains follows, all from one sample in a study of OX40 agonist ivuxolimab in advanced cancers. TCRdb's table, derived via immunoSEQ multiplex PCR, lists solely in-frame clones and lacks some. This table has about 59,000 clones, over 75% appearing once. Sequences were derived from CD4+ or CD8+ T cells sorted from blood, sampled in a trial of the OX40 agonist ivuxolimab. Source of these receptors: an adult with an advanced solid tumor such as melanoma, head and neck, liver or kidney cancer. Each CDR3 is given with its conserved first and last residue. The order of the fields is CDR3 length, J gene, V gene, CDR3 protein.

15 | TRBJ2-1 | TRBV2 | CASNGVAGPYNEQFF
14 | TRBJ2-7 | TRBV28 | CASSKTGKKDEQYF
14 | TRBJ1-4 | TRBV4-2 | CAAGGDATNEKLFF
15 | TRBJ1-1 | TRBV15 | CATSTNRYMNTEAFF
12 | TRBJ2-7 | TRBV6-1 | CASSEFGNEQYF
14 | TRBJ2-5 | TRBV5-6 | CASSSGAGLQTQYF
15 | TRBJ2-1 | TRBV19 | CASSISGATGNEQFF
15 | TRBJ2-5 | TRBV4-3 | CASSSSQGAGETQYF
14 | TRBJ2-5 | TRBV7-9 | CASSPSGGGETQYF
15 | TRBJ2-2 | TRBV28 | CASSTLAGDTGELFF
14 | TRBJ2-6 | TRBV5-1 | CASRGTSGANVLTF
17 | TRBJ2-6 | TRBV19 | CASSMGGRLSGANVLTF
14 | TRBJ2-3 | TRBV9 | CASSVAPSTDTQYF